A single count supports the clone carrying this T cell receptor (beta chain). The data derive from a study of technical replicates of blood from a handful of donors. CDR1 is SGHRS, CDR2 YFSETQ, per germline. V shed 0 bases and J shed 5 bases, with 15 bases lying between them. This CDR3 region has 16 residues. TCRdb's table, derived via immunoSEQ multiplex PCR, lists solely in-frame clones and lacks some. The sample includes about 73,000 clones, 85% to 95% seen only once; the top ten take about 4.7%. The sample taken for sequencing was PBMCs. This clonotype was sampled from a human donor in good health. Some clones in this sample may be carry-over from other donors' samples. The chain has TRBV5-1 and TRBJ1-3, with a possible D match to TRBD1 (6 bases). This CDR3 reads CASSLGTEVRRNTIYF. The CDR3 DNA sequence: TGCGCCAGCAGCTTGGGGACAGAGGTTAGACGAAACACCATATATTTT.